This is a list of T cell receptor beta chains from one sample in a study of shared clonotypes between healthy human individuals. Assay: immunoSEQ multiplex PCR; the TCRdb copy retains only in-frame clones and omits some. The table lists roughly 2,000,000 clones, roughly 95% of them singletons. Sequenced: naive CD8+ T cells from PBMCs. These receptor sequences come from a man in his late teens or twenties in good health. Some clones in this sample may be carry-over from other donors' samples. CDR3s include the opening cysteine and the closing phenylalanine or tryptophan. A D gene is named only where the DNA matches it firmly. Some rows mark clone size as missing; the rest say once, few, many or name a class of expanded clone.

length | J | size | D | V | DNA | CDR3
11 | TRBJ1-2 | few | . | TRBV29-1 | TGCAGCGTTGAAAGAGACTATGGCTACACCTTC | CSVERDYGYTF
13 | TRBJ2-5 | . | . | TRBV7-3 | TGTGCCAGCAGCTTAATCGCGCGGGAGACCCAGTACTTC | CASSLIARETQYF
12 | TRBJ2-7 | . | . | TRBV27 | TGTGCCAGCATGGGGGGGCTGAACGAGCAGTACTTC | CASMGGLNEQYF
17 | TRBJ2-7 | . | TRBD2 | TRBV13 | TGTGCCAGCAGCCCCCCTCGAGGGACTAGCGGATCCTACGAGCAGTACTTC | CASSPPRGTSGSYEQYF
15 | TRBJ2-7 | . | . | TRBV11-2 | TGTGCCAGCAGCTTCGGCCTAGCGAAAACCTACGAGCAGTACTTC | CASSFGLAKTYEQYF
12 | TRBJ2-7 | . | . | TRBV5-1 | TGCGCCAGCACGGGGCCCCGTTACGAGCAGTACTTC | CASTGPRYEQYF
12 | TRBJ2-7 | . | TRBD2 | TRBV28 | TGTGCCAGCAGAGCGGGAGGCTACGAGCAGTACTTC | CASRAGGYEQYF
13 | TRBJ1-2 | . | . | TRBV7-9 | TGTGCCAGCAGCTTAGGGCCGGACTATGGCTACACCTTC | CASSLGPDYGYTF
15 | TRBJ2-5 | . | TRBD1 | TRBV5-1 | TGCGCCAGCAGCACGGACAGGGGGTGGGGAGAGACCCAGTACTTC | CASSTDRGWGETQYF
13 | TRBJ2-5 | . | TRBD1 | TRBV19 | TGTGCCAGTTCGGACAGGGCCCGAGAGACCCAGTACTTC | CASSDRARETQYF
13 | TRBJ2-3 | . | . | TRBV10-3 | TGTGCCACCGAAGAGGGAGCGGCAGATACGCAGTATTTT | CATEEGAADTQYF
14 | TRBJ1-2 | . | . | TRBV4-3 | TGCGCCAGCAGCCAAGTAGGCCAGGACTATGGCTACACCTTC | CASSQVGQDYGYTF
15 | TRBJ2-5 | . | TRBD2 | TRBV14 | TGTGCCAGCAGCCATCAAGGGACTAGTCAAGAGACCCAGTACTTC | CASSHQGTSQETQYF
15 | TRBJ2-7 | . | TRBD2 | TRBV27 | TGTGCCAGCAGTTTACTAGCGGGAGCTTCCTACGAGCAGTACTTC | CASSLLAGASYEQYF
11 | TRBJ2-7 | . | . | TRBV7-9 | TGTGCCAGCAGCTACATCTACGAGCAGTACTTC | CASSYIYEQYF
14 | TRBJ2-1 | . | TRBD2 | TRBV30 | TGTGCCTGGGAGAGGATAGCGGGAGTCAATGAGCAGTTCTTC | CAWERIAGVNEQFF
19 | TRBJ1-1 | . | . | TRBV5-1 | TGCGCCAGCGGCAACTCGGAGGGTTTCGGTCGCCCAATGAACACTGAAGCTTTCTTT | CASGNSEGFGRPMNTEAFF
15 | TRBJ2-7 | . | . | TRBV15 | TGTGCCACCAGCAGAGAGAGGACCCAGTCCTACGAGCAGTACTTC | CATSRERTQSYEQYF
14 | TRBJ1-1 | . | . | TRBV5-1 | TGCGCCAGCAGCTTGGAGTACGGGACCATTGAAGCTTTCTTT | CASSLEYGTIEAFF
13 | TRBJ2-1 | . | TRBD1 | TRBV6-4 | TGTGCCAGCAGTGAAGGCAGGGGGAATGAGCAGTTCTTC | CASSEGRGNEQFF
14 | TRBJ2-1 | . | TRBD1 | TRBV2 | TGTGCCAGCAGCCGGGACAGGGGAGGCAATGAGCAGTTCTTC | CASSRDRGGNEQFF
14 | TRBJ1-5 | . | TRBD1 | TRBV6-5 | TGTGCCAGCAGTTTAACAGGGGTCAATCAGCCCCAGCATTTT | CASSLTGVNQPQHF
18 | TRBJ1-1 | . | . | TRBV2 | TGTGCCAGCAGTGAAGTAGGCTCCCCGACGGTCATGAACACTGAAGCTTTCTTT | CASSEVGSPTVMNTEAFF
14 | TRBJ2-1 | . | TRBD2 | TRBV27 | TGTGCCAGCAGTTTCACTAGCGCAAACAATGAGCAGTTCTTC | CASSFTSANNEQFF
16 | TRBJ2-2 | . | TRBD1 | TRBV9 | TGTGCCAGCAGCGTAAGGGGGCATAAGAACACCGGGGAGCTGTTTTTT | CASSVRGHKNTGELFF
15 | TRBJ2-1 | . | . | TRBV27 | TGTGCCAGCAGTTTCCGGGACCACGCCTACAATGAGCAGTTCTTC | CASSFRDHAYNEQFF
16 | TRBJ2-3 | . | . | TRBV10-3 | TGTGCCATCAGTGAGTCTGGGGGGCCGCTTACAGATACGCAGTATTTT | CAISESGGPLTDTQYF
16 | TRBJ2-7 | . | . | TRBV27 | TGTGCCAGCAGTACCCTGACATGGAAAAGCTCCTACGAGCAGTACTTC | CASSTLTWKSSYEQYF
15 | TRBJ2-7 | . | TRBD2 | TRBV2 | TGTGCCAGCAAAAGACTAGCGGCGAGCTCCTACGAGCAGTACTTC | CASKRLAASSYEQYF
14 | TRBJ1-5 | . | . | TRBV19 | TGTGCCAGTAGGGCGGGGCTCCTCAATCAGCCCCAGCATTTT | CASRAGLLNQPQHF
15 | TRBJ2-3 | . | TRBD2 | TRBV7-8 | TGTGCCAGCAGCCTGACTAGCGGGATAATAGATACGCAGTATTTT | CASSLTSGIIDTQYF
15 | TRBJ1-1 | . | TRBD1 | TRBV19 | TGTGCCAGTAGTCCGCGACAGGGAGTGAACACTGAAGCTTTCTTT | CASSPRQGVNTEAFF
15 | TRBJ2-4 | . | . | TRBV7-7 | TGTGCCGTAGGGGGGCAAACCGTAGCCAAAAACATTCAGTACTTC | CAVGGQTVAKNIQYF
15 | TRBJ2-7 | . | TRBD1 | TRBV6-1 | TGTGCCAGCAGTGGTAAGGACAGGCGATCGGAGGAGCAGTACTTC | CASSGKDRRSEEQYF
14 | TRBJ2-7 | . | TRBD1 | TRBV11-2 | TGTGCCAGCAGAGACCCGGGACAGGACTACGAGCAGTACTTC | CASRDPGQDYEQYF
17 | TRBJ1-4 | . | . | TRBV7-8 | TGTGCCAGCGGGTCACTTCGGGGTGATGCAACTAATGAAAAACTGTTTTTT | CASGSLRGDATNEKLFF
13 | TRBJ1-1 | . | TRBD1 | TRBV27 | TGTGCCAGCAGTCTCGAACAGGGGCTCCGAGCTTTCTTT | CASSLEQGLRAFF
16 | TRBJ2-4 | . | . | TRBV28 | TGTGCCAGCAGCCCACCCCAGAGGTTAGCCAAAAACATTCAGTACTTC | CASSPPQRLAKNIQYF
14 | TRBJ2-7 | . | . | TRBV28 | TGTGCCAGTTCGATGGGGGACTTAACCTACGAGCAGTACTTC | CASSMGDLTYEQYF
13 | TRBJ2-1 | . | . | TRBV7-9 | TGTGCCTTACTGGCGGCAGGCGGGAATGAGCAGTTCTTC | CALLAAGGNEQFF
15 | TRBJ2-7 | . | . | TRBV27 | TGTGCCAGCAGTTTATCCCGCGGTGGGGGCCACGAGCAGTACTTC | CASSLSRGGGHEQYF
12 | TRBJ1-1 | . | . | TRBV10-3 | TGTGCCACCAGAGCACCGAACACTGAAGCTTTCTTT | CATRAPNTEAFF
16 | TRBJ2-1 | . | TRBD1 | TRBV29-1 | TGCAGCGTTGTTGGGAGGACAGGGAGCTCCTACAATGAGCAGTTCTTC | CSVVGRTGSSYNEQFF
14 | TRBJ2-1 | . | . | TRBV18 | TGTGCCAGCTCACCAATTCGGACAACCAATGAGCAGTTCTTC | CASSPIRTTNEQFF
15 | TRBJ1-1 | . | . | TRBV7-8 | TGTGCCAGCAGCTTAGTTCCAGACGTTGGCACTGAAGCTTTCTTT | CASSLVPDVGTEAFF
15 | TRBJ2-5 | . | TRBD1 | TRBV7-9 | TGTGCCAGCAGCTCCCCCGGACAGGACCAAGAGACCCAGTACTTC | CASSSPGQDQETQYF
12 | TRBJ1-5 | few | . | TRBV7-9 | TGTGCCAGCAGCTTAGGGGACCAGCCCCAGCATTTT | CASSLGDQPQHF
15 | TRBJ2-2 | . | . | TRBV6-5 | TGTGCCAGCAGTTACTCGAGGGTTCTCCACGGGGAGCTGTTTTTT | CASSYSRVLHGELFF
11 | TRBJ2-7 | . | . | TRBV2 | TGTGCCAGCATCACGAGCCCCGAGCAGTACTTC | CASITSPEQYF
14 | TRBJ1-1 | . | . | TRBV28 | TGTGCCAGCAGTTCCTTTGACGGGGAGGTTCGGGCTTTCTTT | CASSSFDGEVRAFF
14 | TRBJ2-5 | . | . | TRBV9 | TGTGCCAGCAGTCGGAGGAGAGACCAAGAGACCCAGTACTTC | CASSRRRDQETQYF
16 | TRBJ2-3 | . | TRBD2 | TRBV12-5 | TGTGCTAGTGGTTTGTCGCCTAGCGGGAGTAGAGATACGCAGTATTTT | CASGLSPSGSRDTQYF
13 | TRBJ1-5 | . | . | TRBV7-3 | TGTGCCAGCAGCTTGTTACAGAATCAGCCCCAGCATTTT | CASSLLQNQPQHF